A single sample gave rise to the 12 T cell receptor beta chains below, sequenced in a study of T cells after yellow fever vaccination. A single record per CDR3 protein comes from TCRdb applying MiXCR to the 5' RACE reads. The table shows roughly 320,000 distinct CDR3 sequences, with roughly 10% occurring only once. Source: CD4+ T cells sorted from PBMCs, taken 45 days after the yellow fever booster vaccination. These receptors came from a man younger than 30 who received the YFV17D yellow fever vaccine.

The J gene is TRBJ1-6, the V gene TRBV6-5, with D perhaps matching TRBD1 (6 bases). CDR3 length: 15 amino acids. The ends were cut back, 6 bases at V and 3 bases at J, with 12 bases in the middle. Germline V gene data show CDR1 as MNHEY and CDR2 as SVGAGI. CDR3 loop: CASSPGANYNSPLHF. CDR3 bases: TGTGCCAGCAGCCCAGGGGCCAACTATAATTCACCCCTCCACTTT.

The CDR3 DNA reads as TGTGCCAGCAGCCCTCGGGACAGGGCGAGCGGGGAGCTGTTTTTT. It codes for CASSPRDRASGELFF. The rearrangement joins TRBV7-8 to TRBJ2-2, with 9 nucleotides matching TRBD1. V lost 5 bases to trimming and J lost 7 bases; unmatched junction nucleotides: 8. The CDR3 loop spans 15 amino acids. Germline V gene lookup returns CDR1 SGHVS and CDR2 FQNEAQ.

The rearrangement joins TRBV7-9 to TRBJ1-1; D is unclear. The germline V gene encodes CDR1 SEHNR and CDR2 FQNEAQ (reference sequence). The CDR3 has 13 residues. Trimming shortened V by 5 bases and J by 2 bases, and 9 bases separated the two germline ends. In DNA form, the CDR3 reads TGTGCCAGCAGCGCGGGGTATAACACTGAAGCTTTCTTT. Protein sequence: CASSAGYNTEAFF.

There are a few counts of this clonotype. The chain recombines TRBV7-2 with TRBJ1-5; 8 bases agree with TRBD1. The CDR3 is 17 residues long. Germline-derived CDR1 and CDR2 are SGHTA and FQGNSA. With 5 bases clipped from V and 2 bases from J, the junction kept 11 bases outside the gene matches. CDR3 sequence: CASSPLGTGGGNQPQHF. In DNA form, the CDR3 reads TGTGCCAGCAGCCCGCTGGGGACAGGAGGTGGCAATCAGCCCCAGCATTTT. Together with reference TRBV7-2 and TRBJ1-5, the CDR3 gives the full variable domain: GAGVSQSPSNKVTEKGKDVELRCDPISGHTALYWYRQSLGQGLEFLIYFQGNSAPDKSGLPSDRFSAERTGGSVSTLTIQRTQQEDSAVYLCASSPLGTGGGNQPQHFGDGTRLSIL.

The V call is TRBV7-2, the J call TRBJ2-2; D gene ambiguous. Per the germline V gene, CDR1 is SGHTA and CDR2 is FQGNSA. This CDR3 comprises 14 residues. Trimming stripped 4 bases from V and 0 bases from J, with 6 bases between. CDR3 DNA sequence: TGTGCCAGCAGCTCCGGGCCGAACACCGGGGAGCTGTTTTTT. This sequence encodes CASSSGPNTGELFF. Full variable domain (outside the CDR3, taken from reference TRBV7-2 and TRBJ2-2): GAGVSQSPSNKVTEKGKDVELRCDPISGHTALYWYRQSLGQGLEFLIYFQGNSAPDKSGLPSDRFSAERTGGSVSTLTIQRTQQEDSAVYLCASSSGPNTGELFFGEGSRLTVL.

This clonotype was observed a single time. This chain connects TRBV7-8 to TRBJ1-1, with 10 bases matching TRBD1. This CDR3 has 17 residues. Germline assignment: CDR1 SGHVS and CDR2 FQNEAQ. Unmatched junction bases numbered 5, after V lost 1 base and J lost 0 bases. The CDR3 DNA reads TGTGCCAGCAGCTTAGTCGTCGGGACAGGGGTGAACACTGAAGCTTTCTTT. Encoded protein: CASSLVVGTGVNTEAFF.

This rearrangement joins TRBV11-3 to TRBJ2-5; TRBD2 agrees at 14 bases. There are 16 residues in the CDR3. The ends lost 5 bases at V and 5 bases at J; junction bases unmatched: 7. CDR1 is SGHNT and CDR2 is YENEEA in the germline V gene. CDR3 DNA: TGTGCCAGCAGCCCGGGACTAGCGGGGGTGTATGAGACCCAGTACTTC. Amino acids: CASSPGLAGVYETQYF.

Ten or more counts support this clonotype. V gene TRBV18 combines with J gene TRBJ2-3; D remains ambiguous. Trimming removed 0 bases from V and 2 bases from J, with 9 bases in between. The CDR3 totals 15 residues. CDR1 is KGHSH and CDR2 is LQKENI in the germline V gene. The CDR3 DNA reads TGTGCCAGCTCACCACCCGGGCGGACCACAGATACGCAGTATTTT. Amino acids: CASSPPGRTTDTQYF.

This clonotype was detected only a few times. This chain uses TRBV2 with TRBJ2-7; TRBD2 agrees at 12 bases. Germline assignment: CDR1 SNHLY and CDR2 FYNNEI. The junction had 7 bases not matched to a gene; V was cut back by 6 bases and J by 7 bases. CDR3 length: 14 residues. CDR3 nucleotides: TGTGCCAGCAGACAACTAGCGGGGGGAGATGAGCAGTACTTC. It translates to CASRQLAGGDEQYF.

The table lists this clonotype with many counts. The rearrangement joins TRBV5-5 to TRBJ1-5; the match to TRBD1 covers 7 bases. V trimming: 4 bases; J trimming: 3 bases; junction bases outside the gene matches: 4. Germline V lookup: CDR1 SGHKS, CDR2 YYEKEE (reference sequence). The CDR3 loop spans 14 amino acids. CDR3 protein: CASSTGTDNQPQHF. The DNA of the CDR3 is TGTGCCAGCAGCACCGGGACAGACAATCAGCCCCAGCATTTT.

There are many counts of this clonotype. The J gene is TRBJ2-7, the V gene TRBV6-1, with D perhaps TRBD1 (5 bases). Germline V lookup: CDR1 MNHNS, CDR2 SASEGT. The V and J ends lost 4 bases and 7 bases respectively, with 14 bases between them. This CDR3 region has 13 residues. The CDR3 loop reads CASSVAGRGEQYF. CDR3 DNA sequence: TGTGCCAGCAGTGTAGCAGGGCGAGGTGAGCAGTACTTC.

This clonotype appeared a few times. The V call is TRBV2, the J call TRBJ2-3; D is perhaps TRBD2 (5 bases). The length of the CDR3 is 16 residues. Trimming stripped 6 bases from V and 1 base from J, with 17 bases between. Per germline, CDR1 SNHLY and CDR2 FYNNEI. CDR3 nucleotide sequence: TGTGCCAGCAGGGGGTCTCGGGGATTTGGCACAGATACGCAGTATTTT. Translated, it gives CASRGSRGFGTDTQYF.